The text below deals with one T cell receptor (beta chain). As handled by the study authors: The authors estimated nucleated cell counts from reference gene primer amplification. The assay was immunoSEQ multiplex PCR, and TCRdb's table has in-frame clones only and misses some. V and J calls and clone size follow that table, whereas D and trimming were derived from the DNA. Among 150,000 to 180,000 clones listed, under 90% were seen once. This sample is part of a study of blood T cell repertoires in COVID-19. On the study more broadly: Samples taken during acute and convalescent COVID-19 were collected in the United States, Italy and Spain. T cells, B-cell-depleted T cells, or PBMCs provided the cDNA or gDNA that served as material.

The source material was peripheral blood. The receptor's source is a man between 60 and 70 years old with acute or convalescent COVID-19.

The CDR3 bases are TGTGCCAGCAGCGACATCTCCGACAGGAGACTCACAGATACGCAGTATTTT. It codes for CASSDISDRRLTDTQYF. The rearrangement joins TRBV5-6 to TRBJ2-3, with a weak D call TRBD1 (6 bases). Germline V gene data show CDR1 as SGHDT and CDR2 as YYEEEE. CDR3 length equals 17 residues. V shed 4 bases and J shed 2 bases, with 20 bases lying between them.